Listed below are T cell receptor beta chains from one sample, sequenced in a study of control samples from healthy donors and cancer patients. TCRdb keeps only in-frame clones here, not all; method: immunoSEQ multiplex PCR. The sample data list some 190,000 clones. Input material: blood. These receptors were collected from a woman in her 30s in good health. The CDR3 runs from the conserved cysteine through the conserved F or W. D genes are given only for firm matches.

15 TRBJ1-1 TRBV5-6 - TGTGCCAGCAGGGTCTACCTGGGACTACCCACGGAAGCTTTCTTT CASRVYLGLPTEAFF
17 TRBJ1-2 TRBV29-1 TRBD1 TGCAGCGTTGTAGGGGGTATCCCGGGACAGGGCGTCCATGGCTACACCTTC CSVVGGIPGQGVHGYTF
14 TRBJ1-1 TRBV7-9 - TGTGCCAGCAGCTTGACCGGGGGAGTAACTGAAGCTTTCTTT CASSLTGGVTEAFF
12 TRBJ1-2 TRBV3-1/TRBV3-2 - TGTGCCAGCAGCCAACAAGGAAGCGGCTACACCTTC CASSQQGSGYTF
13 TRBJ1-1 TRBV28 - TGTGCCAGCAGTTGGGGACGGAACACTGAAGCTTTCTTT CASSWGRNTEAFF
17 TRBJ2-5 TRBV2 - TGTGCCAGCAGTGAAGAGGGGATGGGGACGGGGAAAGAGACCCAGTACTTC CASSEEGMGTGKETQYF
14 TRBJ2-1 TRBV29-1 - TGCAGCGTTGATGTGCGGGACCGATACAATGAGCAGTTCTTC CSVDVRDRYNEQFF
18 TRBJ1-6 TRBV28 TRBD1 TGTGCCAGCAGTTTAGGGGCAGGGGGTATAGGGTATAATTCACCCCTCCACTTT CASSLGAGGIGYNSPLHF
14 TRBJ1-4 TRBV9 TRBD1 TGTGCCAGCAGCGAGGACAGGGGGTCGGAAAAACTGTTTTTT CASSEDRGSEKLFF
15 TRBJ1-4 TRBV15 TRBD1 TGTGCCACCAGCAGAATAGGGACAGGGAATGAAAAACTGTTTTTT CATSRIGTGNEKLFF
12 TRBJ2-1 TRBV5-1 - TGCGCCAGCAGGCCGACCTACAATGAGCAGTTCTTC CASRPTYNEQFF
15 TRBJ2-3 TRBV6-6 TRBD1 TGTGCCAGCAGCCACGGGACAGGTCGCACAGATACGCAGTATTTT CASSHGTGRTDTQYF